The present TCR beta chain was sequenced within a study of cytomegalovirus exposure and HLA in healthy donors. The study, taken as a whole, reports: Among TCR sequences, most were rare, though some public TCRs appeared in many donors. Prior analysis indicated that the majority of TCR beta V segments exhibited productivity approximately 87% or approximately 30% of the time.

Notes on this clone: As yet, its antigen is unknown. A junction end diverges from the germline sequence, so it may reflect a read error.

13 Jbeta primers and 60 Vbeta primers were used for the PCR. Authors' processing steps: An analysis performed later counted about 80 million unique TCR beta chains (roughly 11 million of them shared). Some clones are missing from TCRdb's copy, which holds only in-frame ones; the method was immunoSEQ multiplex PCR. V and J calls and clone size are copied from that table; D and trimming were computed from the DNA. The repertoire has about 200,000 clones, 70% to 80% of them found once; the top ten carry around 4%. Germline-derived CDR1 and CDR2 are SEHNR and FQNEAQ (reference sequence). The CDR3 has 14 residues.

The material sequenced was PBMCs. The chain has TRBV7-9 and TRBJ2-7, with 7 bases identical to TRBD1. This TCR derives from a male donor in good health and CMV-seronegative. CDR3 in DNA: TGTTCCAGCAGAGAGGGGGCGAGCAGGTACGAGCAGTACTTC. This sequence encodes CSSREGASRYEQYF.